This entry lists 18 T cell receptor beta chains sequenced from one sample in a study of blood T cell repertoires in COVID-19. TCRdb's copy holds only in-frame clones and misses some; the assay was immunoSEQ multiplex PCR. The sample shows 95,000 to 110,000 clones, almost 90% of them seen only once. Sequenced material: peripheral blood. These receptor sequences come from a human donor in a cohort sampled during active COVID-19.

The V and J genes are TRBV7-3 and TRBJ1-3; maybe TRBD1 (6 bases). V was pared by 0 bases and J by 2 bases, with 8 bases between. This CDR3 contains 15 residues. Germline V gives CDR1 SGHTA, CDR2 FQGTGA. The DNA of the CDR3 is TGTGCCAGCAGCTTAACAGGGGGTCCTGGAAACACCATATATTTT. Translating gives CASSLTGGPGNTIYF.

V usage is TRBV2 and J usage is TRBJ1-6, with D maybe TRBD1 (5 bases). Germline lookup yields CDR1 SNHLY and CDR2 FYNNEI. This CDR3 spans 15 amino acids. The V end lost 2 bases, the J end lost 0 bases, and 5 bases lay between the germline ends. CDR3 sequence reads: CASSEQGSYNSPLHF. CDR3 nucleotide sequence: TGTGCCAGCAGTGAACAGGGCTCCTATAATTCACCCCTCCACTTT.

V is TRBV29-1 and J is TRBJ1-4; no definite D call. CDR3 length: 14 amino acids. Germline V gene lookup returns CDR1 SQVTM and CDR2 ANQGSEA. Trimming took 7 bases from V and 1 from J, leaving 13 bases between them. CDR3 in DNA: TGCAGCGCACCAGGTCACGGAACTAATGAAAAACTGTTTTTT. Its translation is CSAPGHGTNEKLFF.

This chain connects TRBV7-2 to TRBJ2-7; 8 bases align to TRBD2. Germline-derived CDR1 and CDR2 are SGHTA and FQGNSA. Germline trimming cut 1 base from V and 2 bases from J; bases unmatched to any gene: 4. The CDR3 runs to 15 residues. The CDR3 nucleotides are TGTGCCAGCAGCTTAGGGGGACTAGGGGCCTACGAGCAGTACTTC. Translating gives CASSLGGLGAYEQYF. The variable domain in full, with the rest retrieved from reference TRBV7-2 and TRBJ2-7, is GAGVSQSPSNKVTEKGKDVELRCDPISGHTALYWYRQSLGQGLEFLIYFQGNSAPDKSGLPSDRFSAERTGGSVSTLTIQRTQQEDSAVYLCASSLGGLGAYEQYFGPGTRLTVT.

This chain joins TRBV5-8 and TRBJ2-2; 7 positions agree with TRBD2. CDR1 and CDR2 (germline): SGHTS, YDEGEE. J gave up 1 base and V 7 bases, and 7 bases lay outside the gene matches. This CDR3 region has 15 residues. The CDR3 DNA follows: TGTGCCAGCCGGGGCCAGCGGGGGAACACCGGGGAGCTGTTTTTT. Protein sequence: CASRGQRGNTGELFF.

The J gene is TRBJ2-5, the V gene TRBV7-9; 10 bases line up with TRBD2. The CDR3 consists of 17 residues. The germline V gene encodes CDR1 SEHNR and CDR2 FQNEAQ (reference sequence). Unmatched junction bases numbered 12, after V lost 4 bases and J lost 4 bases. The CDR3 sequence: CASSSPGAAGGLETQYF. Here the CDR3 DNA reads TGTGCCAGCAGCTCCCCCGGGGCAGCGGGGGGGTTAGAGACCCAGTACTTC.

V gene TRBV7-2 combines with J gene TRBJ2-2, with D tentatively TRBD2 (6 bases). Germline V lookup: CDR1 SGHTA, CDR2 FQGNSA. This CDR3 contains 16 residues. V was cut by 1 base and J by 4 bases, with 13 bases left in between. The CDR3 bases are TGTGCCAGCAGCTTAGTCGGGAGTGTCCCCACCGGGGAGCTGTTTTTT. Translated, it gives CASSLVGSVPTGELFF.

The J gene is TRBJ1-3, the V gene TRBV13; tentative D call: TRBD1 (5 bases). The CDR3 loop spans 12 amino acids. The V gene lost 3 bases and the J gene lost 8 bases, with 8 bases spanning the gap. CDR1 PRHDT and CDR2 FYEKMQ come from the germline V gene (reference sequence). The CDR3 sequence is CASSFGGYTIYF. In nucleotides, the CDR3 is TGTGCCAGCAGCTTTGGGGGGTACACCATATATTTT.

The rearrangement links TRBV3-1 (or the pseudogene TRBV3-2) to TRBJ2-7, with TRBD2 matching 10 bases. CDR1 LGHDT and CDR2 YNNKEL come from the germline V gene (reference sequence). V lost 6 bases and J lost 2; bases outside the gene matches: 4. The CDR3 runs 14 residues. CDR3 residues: CASRGTSATYEQYF. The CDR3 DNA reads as TGTGCCAGCAGGGGGACTAGCGCAACCTACGAGCAGTACTTC.

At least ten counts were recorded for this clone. This CDR3 reads CASSIRGLAGGVSGETQYF. CDR3 DNA sequence: TGTGCCAGTAGTATAAGAGGACTAGCGGGAGGTGTGTCAGGAGAGACCCAGTACTTC. This chain connects TRBV19 to TRBJ2-5, with TRBD2 identical over 14 bases. CDR3 size: 19 residues. CDR1 is LNHDA, CDR2 SQIVND, per germline (reference sequence). V gave up 2 bases and J gave up 4 bases; unmatched junction bases: 12.

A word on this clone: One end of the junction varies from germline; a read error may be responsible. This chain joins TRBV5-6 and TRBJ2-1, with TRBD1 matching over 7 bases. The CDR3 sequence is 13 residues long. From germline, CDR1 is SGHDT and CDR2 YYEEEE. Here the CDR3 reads CASSLENRGVVLF. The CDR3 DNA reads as TGTGCCAGCAGCTTGGAAAACAGGGGTGTCGTCCTCTTC.

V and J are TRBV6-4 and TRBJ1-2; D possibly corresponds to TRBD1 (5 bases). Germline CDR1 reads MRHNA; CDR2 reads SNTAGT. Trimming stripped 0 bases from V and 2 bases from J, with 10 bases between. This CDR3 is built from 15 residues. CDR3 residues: CASSDSFGGNYGYTF. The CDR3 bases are TGTGCCAGCAGTGACTCTTTCGGGGGGAACTATGGCTACACCTTC.

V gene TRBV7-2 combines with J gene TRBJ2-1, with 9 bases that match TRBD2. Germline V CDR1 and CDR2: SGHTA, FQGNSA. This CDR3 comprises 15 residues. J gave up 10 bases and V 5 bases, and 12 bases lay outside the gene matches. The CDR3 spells CASSPQSSGRGEQFF. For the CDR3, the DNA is TGTGCCAGCAGCCCACAGAGTAGCGGGAGAGGGGAGCAGTTCTTC.

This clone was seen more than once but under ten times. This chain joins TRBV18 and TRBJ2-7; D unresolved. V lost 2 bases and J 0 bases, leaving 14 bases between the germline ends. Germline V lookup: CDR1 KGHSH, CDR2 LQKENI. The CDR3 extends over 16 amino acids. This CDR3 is CASSPGVGRNSYEQYF. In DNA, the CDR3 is TGTGCCAGCTCACCAGGAGTTGGAAGGAACTCCTACGAGCAGTACTTC. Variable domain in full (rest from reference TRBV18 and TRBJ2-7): NAGVMQNPRHLVRRRGQEARLRCSPMKGHSHVYWYRQLPEEGLKFMVYLQKENIIDESGMPKERFSAEFPKEGPSILRIQQVVRGDSAAYFCASSPGVGRNSYEQYFGPGTRLTVT.

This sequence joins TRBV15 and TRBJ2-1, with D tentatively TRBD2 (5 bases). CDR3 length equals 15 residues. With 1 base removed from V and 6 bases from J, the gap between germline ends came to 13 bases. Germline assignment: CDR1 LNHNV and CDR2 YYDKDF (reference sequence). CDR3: CATSRVREGLNEQFF. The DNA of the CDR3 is TGTGCCACCAGCAGAGTGAGGGAAGGGCTCAATGAGCAGTTCTTC.

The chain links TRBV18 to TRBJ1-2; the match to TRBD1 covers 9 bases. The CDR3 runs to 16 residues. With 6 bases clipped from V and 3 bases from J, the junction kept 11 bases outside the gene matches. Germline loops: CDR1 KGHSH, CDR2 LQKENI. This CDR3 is CASSPWDRERDYGYTF. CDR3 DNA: TGTGCCAGCTCCCCATGGGACAGGGAAAGGGACTATGGCTACACCTTC.

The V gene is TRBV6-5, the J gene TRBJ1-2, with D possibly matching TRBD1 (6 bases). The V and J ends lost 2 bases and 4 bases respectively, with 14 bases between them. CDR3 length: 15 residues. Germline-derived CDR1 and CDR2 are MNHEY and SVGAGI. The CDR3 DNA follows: TGTGCCAGCAGTTACGCTGGGGGCGCTGGCTATGGCTACACCTTC. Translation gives CASSYAGGAGYGYTF.

CDR3 protein: CASSPGGHGWNEQYF. The CDR3 DNA reads TGTGCCAGCAGCCCAGGAGGCCACGGGTGGAACGAGCAGTACTTC. V gene TRBV9 combines with J gene TRBJ2-7; a weak D match, TRBD2 (5 bases). Per the germline V gene, CDR1 is SGDLS and CDR2 is YYNGEE. The CDR3 runs to 15 residues. Trimming left V 4 bases short and J 5 bases short, with 19 bases between. The full variable domain, with the rest looked up from reference TRBV9 and TRBJ2-7, is DSGVTQTPKHLITATGQRVTLRCSPRSGDLSVYWYQQSLDQGLQFLIQYYNGEERAKGNILERFSAQQFPDLHSELNLSSLELGDSALYFCASSPGGHGWNEQYFGPGTRLTVT.